The present entry profiles one T cell receptor beta chain with its context. TCRdb recomputed calls from the 5' RACE reads with MiXCR, one row per CDR3 protein. Here the sample spans around 50,000 distinct CDR3 sequences, 7.4% being singletons. This entry is derived from a study of T cells after yellow fever vaccination. The source of this sequence is a man aged 18 to 35 who received the YFV17D yellow fever vaccine. This sample comprised CD8+ T cells sorted from PBMCs, obtained less than 16 days after the first yellow fever vaccination.

This CDR3 reads CASSRGTGAVSGANVLTF. CDR3 nucleotides: TGTGCCAGTAGTAGGGGGACAGGGGCGGTCTCTGGGGCCAACGTCCTGACTTTC. This rearrangement joins TRBV19 to TRBJ2-6, with 10 positions matching TRBD1. The CDR3 consists of 18 residues. The trim removed 4 bases at V and 0 bases at J, leaving 6 bases unmatched. Per the germline V gene, CDR1 is LNHDA and CDR2 is SQIVND (reference sequence). The full variable domain, with the rest looked up from reference TRBV19 and TRBJ2-6, is DGGITQSPKYLFRKEGQNVTLSCEQNLNHDAMYWYRQDPGQGLRLIYYSQIVNDFQKGDIAEGYSVSREKKESFPLTVTSAQKNPTAFYLCASSRGTGAVSGANVLTFGAGSRLTVL.